Listed below are T cell receptor beta chains from one sample, sequenced in a study of blood T cell repertoires in COVID-19. Some clones are missing from TCRdb's copy, which holds only in-frame ones; the method was immunoSEQ multiplex PCR. Counted here are about 230,000 clones, roughly 91% occurring once; the ten biggest clones make up approximately 4.3%. Sequencing was done on a sample of PBMCs or T cells enriched from blood (not recorded which). These receptors came from a woman under 40 with acute COVID-19. Each CDR3 is given with its conserved first and last residue. D genes are given only for firm matches. Clone size appears in some rows only: once, few, many, or a class for an expanded clone.

d_gene	abundance	v_gene	j_gene	CDR3nt	CDR3aa
TRBD1	NA	TRBV19	TRBJ1-1	TGTGCCAGTAGTATAGATCTGGCAGGGGGCTTGGTGAACACTGAAGCTTTCTTT	CASSIDLAGGLVNTEAFF
NA	NA	TRBV7-2	TRBJ2-7	TGTGCCAGCAGCTTAGAGCCCCGGTACGAGCAGTACTTC	CASSLEPRYEQYF
NA	NA	TRBV16	TRBJ2-1	TGTGCCAGCAGCCAAGATGGAGGGTCCTACAATGAGCAGTTCTTC	CASSQDGGSYNEQFF
TRBD2	NA	TRBV4-1	TRBJ2-5	TGCGCCAGCAGCCAAGGACCGGGGGGGGCCTGGGAGACCCAGTACTTC	CASSQGPGGAWETQYF
TRBD1	NA	TRBV3-1/TRBV3-2	TRBJ1-4	TGTGCCAGCAGCCAATCTATGGGACAGGGGGTAGAAAAACTGTTTTTT	CASSQSMGQGVEKLFF
TRBD1	NA	TRBV7-3	TRBJ2-3	TGTGCCAGCAGCTTAACCCGACAGGGGGGTACAGATACGCAGTATTTT	CASSLTRQGGTDTQYF
TRBD2	NA	TRBV4-3	TRBJ2-1	TGCGCCAGCAGCCAAGGACTAGCGGGGGCCATACATAGCTCCTACAATGAGCAGTTCTTC	CASSQGLAGAIHSSYNEQFF
NA	NA	TRBV7-2	TRBJ2-7	TGTGTCAGCAGCCCACTCCCGGGAATATACGAGCAGTACTTC	CVSSPLPGIYEQYF
NA	NA	TRBV3-1/TRBV3-2	TRBJ2-7	TGTGCCAGCAGCCTAACCTTATGGGGGCTTTACGAGCAGTACTTC	CASSLTLWGLYEQYF
TRBD1	NA	TRBV5-1	TRBJ1-2	TGCGCCACAACCCGGGACAGGGGTCCCTATGGCTACACCTTC	CATTRDRGPYGYTF
TRBD1	NA	TRBV4-1	TRBJ1-1	TGCGCCAGCAGCCAAGCCCCGGGACAGGGGCTTTCTGAAGCTTTCTTT	CASSQAPGQGLSEAFF
NA	few	TRBV6-2/TRBV6-3	TRBJ1-5	TGTGCCAGCAGTCCGACGCAATACAGGGAGCCGTCTCAGCCCCAGCATTTT	CASSPTQYREPSQPQHF
TRBD2	NA	TRBV5-8	TRBJ2-3	TGTGCCAGCGATAGAGGGCGGGGGGGCGGAGATACGCAGTATTTT	CASDRGRGGGDTQYF
NA	NA	TRBV3-1/TRBV3-2	TRBJ2-5	TGTGCCAGCAGCCAAGGTGTGTGGCGGGGGCAGGAGACCCAGTACTTC	CASSQGVWRGQETQYF
NA	NA	TRBV3-1/TRBV3-2	TRBJ2-1	TGTGCCAGCAGCCAAGTCGACGGGGGTGAGCAGTTCTTC	CASSQVDGGEQFF
TRBD1	NA	TRBV12-3/TRBV12-4	TRBJ1-2	TGTGCCAGCAGCCGCGGACAGGACTATGGCTACACCTTC	CASSRGQDYGYTF
NA	once	TRBV7-9	TRBJ2-7	TGTGCCAGCAGCGCCCCAAGCGGACCGTTTTACGAGCAGTACTTC	CASSAPSGPFYEQYF
TRBD1	NA	TRBV6-5	TRBJ2-1	TGTGCCAGCAGTTACGGGACAGGGGGTGGGAATGAGCAGTTCTTC	CASSYGTGGGNEQFF
TRBD1	NA	TRBV5-8	TRBJ1-6	TGTGCCAGCAGCTTGGTGATTGGGACAGGTGGTTCACCCCTCCACTTT	CASSLVIGTGGSPLHF
NA	NA	TRBV19	TRBJ1-2	TGTGCCACTAGCCAGAATGATGGCTACACCTTC	CATSQNDGYTF
TRBD1	once	TRBV27	TRBJ2-7	TGTGCCAGCAGCTACGCAAGAGGACAGGGGAAAGGCCCCTACGAGCAGTACTTC	CASSYARGQGKGPYEQYF
TRBD2	NA	TRBV7-9	TRBJ2-6	TGTGCCAGCAGCTCCAAACCAACCGGGGGGGCTGGGGCCAACGTCCTGACTTTC	CASSSKPTGGAGANVLTF
TRBD1	NA	TRBV7-8	TRBJ1-2	TGTGCCAGCAGCGGGACAGGCGAGTATGGCTACACCTTC	CASSGTGEYGYTF
TRBD1	NA	TRBV28	TRBJ1-1	TGTGCCAGCAGTGTCTTGACAGGGATGGACACTGAAGCTTTCTTT	CASSVLTGMDTEAFF
NA	NA	TRBV15	TRBJ1-2	TGTGCCACCAGCCGGGAACCTCAGAACTATGGCTACACCTTC	CATSREPQNYGYTF
TRBD1	once	TRBV30	TRBJ1-3	TGTGCCTGGAGTGCCTTACAGGGGCACTCTGGAAACACCATATATTTT	CAWSALQGHSGNTIYF
NA	NA	TRBV7-2	TRBJ2-2	TGTGCCAGCAGCTTAGGACTACTCAACACCGGGGAGCTGTTTTTT	CASSLGLLNTGELFF
TRBD1	NA	TRBV5-4	TRBJ1-5	TGTGCCAGCAGCTTGGAACCGGGACAGGGGGATCAGCCCCAGCATTTT	CASSLEPGQGDQPQHF
NA	NA	TRBV6-5	TRBJ1-2	TGTGCCAGCAGTTACTCATTAAGGGGGTCGGGAGGCTACACCTTC	CASSYSLRGSGGYTF
NA	NA	TRBV28	TRBJ1-1	TGTGCCAGCAGTTTAGAGGGGAACACTGAAGCTTTCTTT	CASSLEGNTEAFF
TRBD2	NA	TRBV5-1	TRBJ2-3	TGCGCCAGCAGCTTAAGGACTAGCGGAAGCACAGATACGCAGTATTTT	CASSLRTSGSTDTQYF
NA	NA	TRBV5-8	TRBJ1-1	TGTGCCAGCAGCTTGGTTCCAGAGAACACTGAAGCTTTCTTT	CASSLVPENTEAFF
TRBD2	once	TRBV9	TRBJ2-5	TGTGCCAGCAGCCCACTAGCGGGGGGGCGGGAGACCCAGTACTTC	CASSPLAGGRETQYF
TRBD1	NA	TRBV5-4	TRBJ1-1	TGTGCCAGCAGCTTGTTGGACAGGCCGAACACTGAAGCTTTCTTT	CASSLLDRPNTEAFF
NA	NA	TRBV5-6	TRBJ1-6	TGTGCCAGCAGCTTGCGTAGACGGGATTCACCCCTCCACTTT	CASSLRRRDSPLHF
TRBD2	NA	TRBV7-2	TRBJ2-7	TGTGCCAGCAGCCTGACTAGCGGCTCCTACGAGCAGTACTTC	CASSLTSGSYEQYF
TRBD1	NA	TRBV3-1/TRBV3-2	TRBJ1-5	TGTGCCAGCAGCCTCCGACAGGGACATCAGCCCCAGCATTTT	CASSLRQGHQPQHF
TRBD1	NA	TRBV5-1	TRBJ2-5	TGCGCCAGCAGCAGGAGGACAGGGCAAGAGACCCAGTACTTC	CASSRRTGQETQYF
NA	NA	TRBV12-3/TRBV12-4	TRBJ1-1	TGTGCCAGCGGCCCTTTTGGGCCTGAAGCTTTCTTT	CASGPFGPEAFF
NA	NA	TRBV13	TRBJ2-7	TGTGCCAGCAGCTTAAAGGCTTACAGCTCCTACGAGCAGTACTTC	CASSLKAYSSYEQYF
NA	once	TRBV19	TRBJ1-2	TGTGCCAGTAACAGTGGGTATGGCTACACCTTC	CASNSGYGYTF
TRBD2	NA	TRBV5-5	TRBJ2-4	TGTGCCAGCAGCTTGGACTACGGGGGGGTACTAACCAAAAACATTCAGTACTTC	CASSLDYGGVLTKNIQYF
TRBD2	NA	TRBV7-2	TRBJ2-2	TGTGCCAGCAGCTTAGGCCCCGGGACTAGCGGGGCCGGGGAGCTGTTTTTT	CASSLGPGTSGAGELFF
NA	NA	TRBV7-2	TRBJ1-1	TGTGCCAGCAGCCTTTCCTTAACCGGGAACACTGAAGCTTTCTTT	CASSLSLTGNTEAFF
NA	NA	TRBV7-6	TRBJ1-4	TGTGCCAGCAGCTTGTCTCGTGGGCCGCTTAATGAAAAACTGTTTTTT	CASSLSRGPLNEKLFF